The entry below gives a single TCR beta chain sequence along with its context. Its target is not known. The TCR beta libraries were generated through quantitative 5'-RACE incorporating molecular barcodes. TCRdb analysed the 5' RACE reads with MiXCR anew, one entry per CDR3 protein. The repertoire has roughly 670,000 distinct CDR3 sequences, around a fifth of them found once; the top ten carry about 19%. This sample is drawn from a study of CD8 T cells in ankylosing spondylitis. Study observations and caveats: Clones linked with disease were CD8+ and fairly uncommon in the peripheral blood. For ankylosing spondylitis blood, a TCR beta motif of about eight highly homologous variants appeared characteristic. Reported data indicate significant enrichment of disease-linked clones within matched ankylosing spondylitis synovial fluid. In the blood and synovial fluid of reactive arthritis, some motif variants had been previously reported.

This TCR was recovered from a male donor with ankylosing spondylitis. Input material: blood, either unsorted or a sorted T cell fraction (not recorded which).

The CDR3: CAIRKGQTSSYNEQFF. The CDR3 DNA reads TGTGCCATCAGGAAGGGACAGACGAGCTCCTACAATGAGCAGTTCTTC. V usage is TRBV10-3 and J usage is TRBJ2-1; 7 bases map to TRBD1. Germline V gene lookup returns CDR1 ENHRY and CDR2 SYGVKD. The V gene end was trimmed by 6 bases and the J gene end by 0 bases; junction bases not matched to a gene: 8. The CDR3 loop spans 16 amino acids.